This TCR beta chain was profiled in a study of blood T cell repertoires in COVID-19. Study at large: Samples taken during acute and convalescent COVID-19 were collected in the United States, Italy and Spain.

In the source study's methods: Estimates of nucleated cell counts were drawn from the amplification of reference gene primers. Profiling relied on immunoSEQ multiplex PCR, and the TCRdb table lists in-frame clones only, not all of them. V, J and clone size are those of that table, while D and trimming were read from the DNA. The data contain about 180,000 clones, roughly 78% of them singletons. CDR1 and CDR2 from the germline V gene are SGHRS and YFSETQ. With 4 bases removed from V and 4 bases from J, the gap between germline ends came to 24 bases. The CDR3 has 18 amino acids. The chain uses TRBV5-1 and TRBJ1-5, with TRBD1 as a possible D gene (6 bases). What was sequenced was peripheral blood. This TCR was recovered from a woman aged 60-75 years with COVID-19, enrolled during active disease. CDR3 region: CASSAEPLQGRTNQPQHF. The DNA of the CDR3 is TGCGCCAGCAGCGCCGAACCCCTACAGGGCCGTACGAATCAGCCCCAGCATTTT.